The text below deals with one T cell receptor (beta chain). In its sample, this clonotype was seen a few times. Its specific antigen is unknown. No qualities accompany the bases; no much larger clone lies one base away. This record belongs to a study of T cells after yellow fever vaccination (dated by TCRdb to about 2019). For the wider study: Libraries from fractions with low cell numbers were prepared with the SMART-Seq v4 Ultra Low Input RNA kit. Blood was drawn at multiple timepoints before and after primary and secondary immunization, with bulk PBMC replicates and cell subsets isolated. Two healthy male donors made up the cohort, one aged 18 to 29 years and the other aged 30 to 39 years. Bulk TCR alpha and beta repertoires were sequenced longitudinally to track T-cell clones before and after primary and booster YFV17D yellow fever vaccination. General findings and caveats noted by the study authors: Only a couple of donors were included in the study, so the extent to which the findings can be generalized is limited. Most clones expanded after primary vaccination were re-detected after the booster (around 96% of CD4 and around nine tenths of CD8), suggesting broad memory maintenance. Because abundant contaminating clonotypes from the bulk population could be contained in FACS-sorted repertoires, computational filtering was required. A small share of clonotypes occurred in both CD4 and CD8 compartments, likely arising from convergent recombination. The secondary T-cell response was weaker than the primary response but faster, peaking on day 5 instead of day 15.

The treatment or condition label, as the study defines it: live attenuated yellow fever vaccine strain. PBMCs were isolated from peripheral blood using a standard Ficoll-Paque protocol. Dynabeads CD4 and CD8 positive selection kits were used to isolate the CD4 and CD8 T-cell fractions. TriZol was used to extract RNA from bulk PBMCs, from CD4 and CD8 fractions, and from dextramer-positive and dextramer-negative fractions. Synthesis of TCR cDNA relied on 5'RACE template switching, a step that introduced a universal primer site along with unique molecular identifiers. Priming for cDNA synthesis came from both the TCR alpha and TCR beta constant segments. Two PCR steps were used to amplify libraries, with sample barcodes and sequencing adapters being added in the second step. Sequencing of the libraries was done on either Illumina HiSeq 2500 (2x100 bp) or NovaSeq (2x150 bp). In the original analysis: Demultiplexing of reads and collapsing into UMI consensus sequences were performed with MIGEC, and V(D)J alignment was carried out with MiXCR. Vaccine-responding clonotypes were identified with edgeR using replicate PBMC samples, with FDR below 0.01 and a log2 fold change above 5 up to day 15 being required. Bulk clonotypes were assigned CD4 or CD8 identity according to which sequenced CD4 or CD8 repertoire held them at higher abundance. TCRdb trimmed public reads at Q25 via fastp, called clones via MiXCR and kept in-frame beta chains. Each entry merges the rows of one CDR3 protein and shows their most common DNA and genes. It is TCRdb's table, rather than the study itself, that gives the V and J calls and clone size. For this sample there are about 210,000 distinct CDR3 sequences; about 7% appear just once. In total, the top ten clones hold 0.8% to 1.2% of the sample.

The CDR3 measures 12 amino acids from cysteine to phenylalanine. The entry retains the CDR3 DNA only, 36 bases that are in frame from base 1. V is pared back by 1 base and J by 8 bases, with 9 bases lying between the germline termini. The germline V gene (reference sequence) provides CDR1 DFQATT and CDR2 SNEGSKA. This specimen was CD4+ T cells sorted from PBMCs, taken on the day of the yellow fever booster vaccination. The TCR was taken from a young man who received the YFV17D yellow fever vaccine. The rearranged segments are TRBV20-1 and TRBJ2-1; the D gene is not confidently resolved. CDR3 sequence: CSARALTDEQFF. The DNA sequence follows: TGCAGTGCTAGAGCACTAACCGATGAGCAGTTCTTC.